A selection of T cell receptor beta chains follows, all from one sample in a study of shared clonotypes between healthy human individuals. The protocol was immunoSEQ multiplex PCR, while the TCRdb copy is restricted to in-frame clones and leaves out a portion. The sample lists some 2.1 million clones; 85% to 95% were seen once. The sequenced sample consisted of naive CD4+ T cells sorted from blood. The receptors originated from a man aged 18 to 30 in good health. Both conserved end residues are part of each CDR3. A D gene is named only where the DNA matches it firmly. Clone size is shown for a subset of rows, as once, few, many or a class of expanded clone.

>TRBJ1-1|NA|TRBV10-3|NA
TGTGCCATCAGTGACGGCGGCTCCGATGTAGCTTTCTTT
CAISDGGSDVAFF
>TRBJ2-7|NA|TRBV18|NA
TGTGCCAGCTCCCCTGGGACACCCTACGAGCAGTACTTC
CASSPGTPYEQYF
>TRBJ2-7|NA|TRBV10-3|NA
TGTGCCATCAGTGGGGCAGGGGTGGTGGAGCAGTACTTC
CAISGAGVVEQYF
>TRBJ2-7|NA|TRBV5-4|NA
TGTGCCAGCAGCTTAAGGGACTACGAGCAGTACTTC
CASSLRDYEQYF
>TRBJ1-6|NA|TRBV10-3|NA
TGTGCCATCAGTCTTCGGGACACCCTAGGGAATTCACCCCTCCACTTT
CAISLRDTLGNSPLHF
>TRBJ2-3|NA|TRBV4-1|NA
TGCGCCAGCAGCCAAGTATGGGTCCCAGATACGCAGTATTTT
CASSQVWVPDTQYF
>TRBJ1-5|TRBD1|TRBV7-2|NA
TGTGCCAGCAGCCCTAACAGGGGGGGGGATCAGCCCCAGCATTTT
CASSPNRGGDQPQHF
>TRBJ1-5|NA|TRBV7-3|NA
TGTGCCAGCAGCCGCCCCGGGGGCCAGGGTGGGCAGCCCCAGCATTTT
CASSRPGGQGGQPQHF
>TRBJ1-5|NA|TRBV28|NA
TGTGCCAGCAGTTCGGTCCGGGATCAGCCCCAGCATTTT
CASSSVRDQPQHF
>TRBJ2-7|NA|TRBV6-5|few
TGTGCCAGCACCCGGGGGACAGACGCCTCCTACGAGCAGTACTTC
CASTRGTDASYEQYF
>TRBJ2-1|TRBD2|TRBV5-1|NA
TGCGCCAGCAGCCTAGCGGGACAGAATGAGCAGTTCTTC
CASSLAGQNEQFF
>TRBJ2-2|NA|TRBV11-3|NA
TGTGCCAGCAGCTTAGATTCCGGCACCGGGGAGCTGTTTTTT
CASSLDSGTGELFF
>TRBJ1-6|NA|TRBV5-1|once
TGCGCCAGCAGCTTGGGTGGGACAAATAATTCACCCCTCCACTTT
CASSLGGTNNSPLHF
>TRBJ1-5|NA|TRBV28|NA
TGTGCCAGCACTCAAAGGGGGGGATGGGGCAATCAGCCCCAGCATTTT
CASTQRGGWGNQPQHF
>TRBJ2-2|NA|TRBV27|NA
TGTGCCAGCAGTTATCATTGGGGGGGCCCCAGAGGGCCAAACACCGGGGAGCTGTTTTTT
CASSYHWGGPRGPNTGELFF
>TRBJ2-5|NA|TRBV6-6|NA
TGTGCCAGCAGTTTCCCAGCGGTAGAGACCCAGTACTTC
CASSFPAVETQYF
>TRBJ1-3|TRBD1|TRBV7-9|NA
TGTGCCAGCAGCTCAGGGACAGGGGGCCTAAACACCATATATTTT
CASSSGTGGLNTIYF
>TRBJ1-3|NA|TRBV19|NA
TGTGCCAGTACGACAGGACCTGGAAACACCATATATTTT
CASTTGPGNTIYF
>TRBJ2-7|TRBD1|TRBV9|NA
TGTGCCAGCAGCGTATCGCCCGGGACAGGAGCCTACGAGCAGTACTTC
CASSVSPGTGAYEQYF
>TRBJ1-5|NA|TRBV19|NA
TGTGCCAGTAGTATAGTCGGGGGGATGAAGGATCAGCCCCAGCATTTT
CASSIVGGMKDQPQHF
>TRBJ2-3|TRBD2|TRBV5-6|NA
TGTGCCAGCAGCCTGGGACTAGCGGGGGGGCTGCCAGATACGCAGTATTTT
CASSLGLAGGLPDTQYF
>TRBJ2-5|NA|TRBV30|NA
TGTGCCTGGAGTCAACCAATCCAAGAGACCCAGTACTTC
CAWSQPIQETQYF
>TRBJ1-2|TRBD1|TRBV5-1|NA
TGCGCCAGCAGCCGAGAACAGGGGGGCTATGGCTACACCTTC
CASSREQGGYGYTF
>TRBJ2-5|NA|TRBV7-2|NA
TGTGCCAGCAGCCTCGCCCAAGAGACCCAGTACTTC
CASSLAQETQYF
>TRBJ2-5|NA|TRBV5-4|NA
TGTGCCAGCAGCCAAGGGGGGCATGAGACCCAGTACTTC
CASSQGGHETQYF
>TRBJ2-7|TRBD2|TRBV28|once
TGTGCCAGCAGCCTTACTAGCGCCCTAGGTTGGTACGAGCAGTACTTC
CASSLTSALGWYEQYF
>TRBJ1-4|NA|TRBV5-4|NA
TGTGCCAGCAGCCCTGGTGAGGCGGGGGTTAATGAAAAACTGTTTTTT
CASSPGEAGVNEKLFF
>TRBJ2-7|TRBD1|TRBV2|NA
TGTGCCAGCAGATCCCCTTACAGGGGCGACTCCTACGAGCAGTACTTC
CASRSPYRGDSYEQYF
>TRBJ2-7|TRBD2|TRBV14|NA
TGTGCCAGCAGCCCCCGGACTAGCGGGAGGGCCTTCCACGAGCAGTACTTC
CASSPRTSGRAFHEQYF
>TRBJ1-6|NA|TRBV2|NA
TGTGCCAGCAGTGTAGGATCGGGGTCTAATTCACCCCTCCACTTT
CASSVGSGSNSPLHF
>TRBJ1-1|NA|TRBV9|NA
TGTGCCAGCAGCTTAGGAGGGACCACTGAAGCTTTCTTT
CASSLGGTTEAFF
>TRBJ2-5|NA|TRBV5-1|NA
TGCGCCAGCAGCTTCTTACCCGGAATGGGGCAAGAGACCCAGTACTTC
CASSFLPGMGQETQYF
>TRBJ2-3|NA|TRBV7-2|NA
TGTGCCAGCAGCTTACCAGTAGCGTTTGGCACAGATACGCAGTATTTT
CASSLPVAFGTDTQYF